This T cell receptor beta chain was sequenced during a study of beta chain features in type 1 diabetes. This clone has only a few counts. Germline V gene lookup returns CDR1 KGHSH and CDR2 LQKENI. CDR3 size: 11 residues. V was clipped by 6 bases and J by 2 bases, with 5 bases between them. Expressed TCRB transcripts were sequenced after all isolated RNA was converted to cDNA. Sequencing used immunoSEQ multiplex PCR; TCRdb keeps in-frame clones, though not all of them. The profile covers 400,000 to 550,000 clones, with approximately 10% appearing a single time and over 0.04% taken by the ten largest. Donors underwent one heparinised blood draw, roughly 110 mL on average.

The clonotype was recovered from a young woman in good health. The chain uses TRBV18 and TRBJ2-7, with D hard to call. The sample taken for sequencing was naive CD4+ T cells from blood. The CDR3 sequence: CASSQTYEQYF. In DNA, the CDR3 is TGTGCCAGCTCCCAAACCTACGAGCAGTACTTC. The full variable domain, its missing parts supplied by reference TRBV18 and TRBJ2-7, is NAGVMQNPRHLVRRRGQEARLRCSPMKGHSHVYWYRQLPEEGLKFMVYLQKENIIDESGMPKERFSAEFPKEGPSILRIQQVVRGDSAAYFCASSQTYEQYFGPGTRLTVT.